These 22 T cell receptor beta chains came from one sample sequenced in a study of cytomegalovirus exposure and HLA in healthy donors. The PCR used 60 Vbeta and 13 Jbeta primers. Assay: immunoSEQ multiplex PCR; the TCRdb copy retains only in-frame clones and omits some. The top ten hold about 1.9% of the sample, which has more than 85,000 clones, around four fifths seen once. The sample was PBMCs. Receptor source: a boy between 10 and 17 years old in good health and CMV-seronegative.

The chain couples TRBV30 to TRBJ2-3; the D is unclear. The CDR3 totals 15 residues. CDR1 and CDR2 from the germline V gene are GTSNPN and SVGIG (reference sequence). Trimming took off 2 bases at V and 1 base at J, with 13 bases between the two ends. Written as DNA, the CDR3 is TGTGCCTGGAGTCTACAGTTACTTGGCACAGATACGCAGTATTTT. Residues: CAWSLQLLGTDTQYF.

CDR3 loop: CASSEVTGDYEQYF. CDR3 DNA: TGTGCCAGCAGTGAAGTTACCGGGGACTACGAGCAGTACTTC. The genes are TRBV6-1 and TRBJ2-7, with a tentative D call TRBD2 (5 bases). V lost 1 base to trimming and J lost 3 bases, with 10 bases between them. CDR1 and CDR2 from the germline V gene are MNHNS and SASEGT. The CDR3 contains 14 residues.

The rearrangement links TRBV4-1 to TRBJ2-7, with 7 positions matching TRBD1. Trimming cost V 0 bases and J 0 bases; bases outside gene matches: 5. Germline-derived CDR1 and CDR2 are MGHRA and YSYEKL. This CDR3 spans 16 amino acids. CDR3 coding DNA: TGCGCCAGCAGCCAAGAGAACAGGGGTAGCTCCTACGAGCAGTACTTC. This encodes CASSQENRGSSYEQYF.

CDR3 sequence (DNA): TGTGCCAGCACCCACTGGACTAGCGGGAGAACAAAGAATGAGCAGTTCTTC. Translation gives CASTHWTSGRTKNEQFF. The chain recombines TRBV28 with TRBJ2-1; 13 positions match TRBD2. The CDR3 is 17 residues long. CDR1 and CDR2 (germline): MDHEN, SYDVKM. V gave up 7 bases and J gave up 7 bases; unmatched junction bases: 13. The whole variable domain, remainder taken from reference TRBV28 and TRBJ2-1, is DVKVTQSSRYLVKRTGEKVFLECVQDMDHENMFWYRQDPGLGLRLIYFSYDVKMKEKGDIPEGYSVSREKKERFSLILESASTNQTSMYLCASTHWTSGRTKNEQFFGPGTRLTVL.

The chain links TRBV29-1 to TRBJ2-5; 7 bases fit TRBD2. CDR1 and CDR2 from the germline V gene are SQVTM and ANQGSEA. The CDR3 consists of 12 residues. The V gene end was trimmed by 5 bases and the J gene end by 9 bases; junction bases not matched to a gene: 9. For the CDR3, the DNA is TGCAGCGTTTCCGGCGGACGGGGGGCCCAGTACTTC. Translating gives CSVSGGRGAQYF.

This chain uses TRBV6-4 with TRBJ2-3, with D perhaps TRBD2 (7 bases). The germline CDR1 and CDR2 sequences are MRHNA and SNTAGT. CDR3 length equals 16 residues. The V end lost 3 bases, the J end lost 4 bases, and 17 bases lay between the germline ends. The CDR3 reads CASSDSSGGGSDTQYF. CDR3 DNA sequence: TGTGCCAGCAGTGATTCTAGCGGCGGGGGCTCAGATACGCAGTATTTT.

The gene calls are TRBV27 and TRBJ2-1, with D possibly TRBD1 on 6 matching bases. Between the trimmed V and J ends, which lost 6 bases and 8 bases, there was a span of 11 bases. The CDR3 consists of 12 residues. The germline gives CDR1 MNHEY, CDR2 SMNVEV (reference sequence). The DNA for the CDR3 is TGTGCCAGCAGGACGACAGGTGATGAGCAGTTCTTC. This codes for CASRTTGDEQFF.

The CDR3: CASSFAGGDQPQHF. The CDR3 DNA follows: TGTGCCAGCAGTTTCGCAGGGGGCGATCAGCCCCAGCATTTT. The genes are TRBV27 and TRBJ1-5; 8 nucleotides line up with TRBD1. The ends lost 3 bases at V and 5 bases at J; junction bases unmatched: 3. Germline values: CDR1 MNHEY, CDR2 SMNVEV (reference sequence). The CDR3 is made up of 14 amino acids.

The table lists this clone with a few counts. The rearrangement links TRBV11-2 to TRBJ1-3; D call uncertain. Trimming cost V 6 bases and J 0 bases, with 12 bases left between them. Germline V lookup: CDR1 SGHAT, CDR2 FQNNGV. The CDR3 extends over 15 amino acids. The CDR3 coding sequence is TGTGCCAGCAGGGCAGAATTCTCCTCTGGAAACACCATATATTTT. This translates into CASRAEFSSGNTIYF.

V is TRBV28 and J is TRBJ2-7; maybe TRBD2 (5 bases). Germline CDR1 is MDHEN and CDR2 is SYDVKM. CDR3 length: 15 amino acids. V lost 3 bases, J lost 7 bases, and 19 bases lay in between. The CDR3 DNA follows: TGTGCCAGCAGTTTGAACCGGGAAGCGAATCTGGAGCAGTACTTC. It yields the protein CASSLNREANLEQYF.

The chain uses TRBV27 and TRBJ2-7; no reliable D call. CDR1 and CDR2 (germline): MNHEY, SMNVEV (reference sequence). The CDR3 contains 13 residues. The V and J ends lost 2 bases and 7 bases respectively, with 12 bases between them. The CDR3 sequence: CASSLNSHREQYF. The DNA of the CDR3 is TGTGCCAGCAGTTTAAACTCCCATAGAGAGCAGTACTTC.

The V and J genes are TRBV6-5 and TRBJ1-2, with D maybe TRBD1 (6 bases). The CDR3 runs 14 residues. In germline, CDR1 is MNHEY, CDR2 SVGAGI. V lost 4 bases and J lost 4, with 13 bases in between. The DNA of the CDR3 is TGTGCCAGCAGTTCGTCGACAGGACTCTATGGCTACACCTTC. It is translated as CASSSSTGLYGYTF.

This chain links TRBV5-1 with TRBJ2-1, with TRBD2 matching over 13 bases. CDR1 and CDR2 from the germline V gene are SGHRS and YFSETQ. The CDR3 length is 15 residues. V lost 3 bases, J lost 7 bases, and 4 bases stayed unmatched. CDR3 coding DNA: TGCGCCAGCAGCTCGACTAGCGGGAGGATGAATGAGCAGTTCTTC. Its protein is CASSSTSGRMNEQFF.

This rearrangement joins TRBV28 to TRBJ2-7, with TRBD2 matching over 7 bases. With V trimmed by 6 bases and J by 2 bases, 7 bases remained unmatched. The CDR3 runs 14 residues. Germline V CDR1 and CDR2: MDHEN, SYDVKM. CDR3 nucleotide sequence: TGTGCCAGCAGCCCCTCTGGGGGGGCCTACGAGCAGTACTTC. It specifies CASSPSGGAYEQYF.

CDR3 amino acids: CASSYGGQGWEQYF. CDR3 nucleotide sequence: TGTGCCAGCAGTTACGGGGGACAGGGATGGGAGCAGTACTTC. This chain connects TRBV6-5 to TRBJ2-7; 9 nucleotides line up with TRBD1. V lost 2 bases and J lost 7; bases outside the gene matches: 6. The CDR3 has 14 amino acids. Germline V gene lookup returns CDR1 MNHEY and CDR2 SVGAGI.

Within the sample, this clone is medium-sized. The rearrangement links TRBV6-5 to TRBJ2-7, with D perhaps TRBD2 (5 bases). V dropped 6 bases and J dropped 3 bases, with 15 bases sitting between them. This CDR3 contains 14 residues. Germline assignment: CDR1 MNHEY and CDR2 SVGAGI. The CDR3 DNA reads TGTGCCAGCAGCGGGGATCCATCTATCTACGAGCAGTACTTC. This codes for CASSGDPSIYEQYF.

This clone has just a few counts. The chain combines TRBV6-4 with TRBJ2-1; 13 bases line up with TRBD2. Per germline, CDR1 MRHNA and CDR2 SNTAGT. V shed 5 bases, J shed 2 bases, and the junction held 3 bases outside the gene matches. The CDR3 covers 16 residues. CDR3: CASSRLAGGPYNEQFF. The CDR3 nucleotides read TGTGCCAGCAGTCGACTAGCGGGAGGTCCCTACAATGAGCAGTTCTTC.

J is TRBJ2-1 and V is TRBV10-3; 8 positions agree with TRBD2. The CDR3 is 16 amino acids. Germline V gene data show CDR1 as ENHRY and CDR2 as SYGVKD. V shed 3 bases and J 0 bases; nucleotides not matched to a gene: 4. DNA of the CDR3: TGTGCCATCAGTGATAAAGGGACTAGCTCCTACAATGAGCAGTTCTTC. This sequence encodes CAISDKGTSSYNEQFF.

This clone was observed a handful of times. The genes are TRBV18 and TRBJ1-2, with TRBD1 as a possible D gene (5 bases). V was pared by 5 bases and J by 3 bases, with 10 bases between. CDR3 length equals 13 residues. Per germline, CDR1 KGHSH and CDR2 LQKENI. CDR3 region: CASSTPQDYGYTF. The CDR3 coding sequence is TGTGCCAGCTCAACGCCACAGGACTATGGCTACACCTTC.

This clone has only one observation. CDR3 protein: CASDLRGNQPQHF. CDR3 DNA sequence: TGTGCCAGTGATCTCCGGGGCAATCAGCCCCAGCATTTT. The chain employs TRBV19 and TRBJ1-5; no definite D call. The CDR3 consists of 13 residues. V gave up 8 bases and J gave up 2 bases, with 10 bases separating them. The V gene's germline CDR1 is LNHDA and CDR2 SQIVND (reference sequence).

V usage is TRBV27 and J usage is TRBJ2-7; tentatively, D is TRBD2 (5 bases). V lost 3 bases and J 5 bases, leaving 14 bases between the germline ends. Germline V gene sequence: CDR1 MNHEY, CDR2 SMNVEV (reference sequence). The CDR3 covers 14 residues. The CDR3 loop is CASSFTGLHNEQYF. The DNA of the CDR3 is TGTGCCAGCAGTTTCACGGGATTGCACAACGAGCAGTACTTC.

This chain joins TRBV29-1 and TRBJ2-7; 9 bases are a match to TRBD1. This CDR3 region has 12 residues. Trimming removed 4 bases from V and 3 bases from J; junction bases left unmatched: 1. Germline V gene data show CDR1 as SQVTM and CDR2 as ANQGSEA. As DNA, the CDR3 is TGCAGCGTTGTGACAGGGGGCTACGAGCAGTACTTC. Its translation: CSVVTGGYEQYF.